These 10 T cell receptor beta chains came from one sample sequenced in a study of blood T cell repertoires in COVID-19. Sequencing was performed with immunoSEQ multiplex PCR; in TCRdb, only in-frame clones are kept and a portion is missing. The data show more than 95,000 clones, around 84% seen once. Sequencing was performed on peripheral blood. The receptor source for this set is a woman over 75 with acute or convalescent COVID-19.

The sample holds a few counts of this clone. V and J are TRBV5-1 and TRBJ2-1; TRBD2 matches at 14 bases. Trimming cost V 3 bases and J 3 bases; bases outside gene matches: 5. CDR1 is SGHRS and CDR2 is YFSETQ in the germline V gene. This CDR3 comprises 17 residues. CDR3 sequence: CASSSGTSGSFYNEQFF. The DNA for the CDR3 is TGCGCCAGCAGCTCCGGGACTAGCGGGAGTTTCTACAATGAGCAGTTCTTC.

The chain has TRBV20-1 and TRBJ1-2, with TRBD1 matching over 7 bases. Germline CDR1 is DFQATT and CDR2 is SNEGSKA (reference sequence). V dropped 3 bases and J dropped 6; count of bases not matched to a gene: 4. The CDR3 loop spans 12 amino acids. CDR3 sequence reads: CSASEGANGYTF. As DNA, the CDR3 is TGCAGTGCTAGTGAGGGGGCGAATGGCTACACCTTC.

The rearrangement joins TRBV3-1 (or the pseudogene TRBV3-2) to TRBJ1-1, with D possibly being TRBD1 (5 bases). V lost 2 bases, J lost 8 bases, and 21 bases lay in between. The CDR3 totals 16 residues. Germline loops: CDR1 LGHDT, CDR2 YNNKEL (reference sequence). For the CDR3, the DNA is TGTGCCAGCAGCCAACCCCACTTGCGGGGGTATGGAGAAGCTTTCTTT. Translation gives CASSQPHLRGYGEAFF.

The chain joins TRBV29-1 to TRBJ2-1; D is ambiguous. Trimming left V 8 bases short and J 0 bases short, with 14 bases between. The CDR3 contains 14 residues. Germline V gene sequence: CDR1 SQVTM, CDR2 ANQGSEA. The CDR3 spells CSLRNASSYNEQFF. CDR3 nucleotide sequence: TGCAGCCTCCGGAATGCTAGCTCCTACAATGAGCAGTTCTTC.

The gene calls are TRBV15 and TRBJ2-2, with D possibly TRBD1 on 6 matching bases. This CDR3 has 16 residues. The germline CDR1 and CDR2 sequences are LNHNV and YYDKDF (reference sequence). V lost 0 bases and J 6 bases, leaving 14 bases between the germline ends. CDR3 in DNA: TGTGCCACCAGCAGAGACCTACAGGGTTCGGCCGGGGAGCTGTTTTTT. It specifies CATSRDLQGSAGELFF.

This rearrangement joins TRBV10-3 to TRBJ2-7, with 7 nucleotides matching TRBD1. This CDR3 contains 12 residues. J lost 2 bases, V lost 10 bases, and 5 bases had no gene match. Germline lookup yields CDR1 ENHRY and CDR2 SYGVKD. The CDR3 is CATRDSTYEQYV. The CDR3 DNA sequence: TGTGCCACACGGGACAGTACCTACGAGCAGTACGTC.

The chain is built from TRBV9 and TRBJ1-5; 7 nucleotides line up with TRBD1. This CDR3 has 14 residues. J gave up 9 bases and V 4 bases, and 10 bases lay outside the gene matches. Germline V lookup: CDR1 SGDLS, CDR2 YYNGEE. In nucleotides, the CDR3 is TGTGCCAGCAGCCCCACGACAGGGAGAGGGCCCCAGCATTTT. This codes for CASSPTTGRGPQHF.

Here the CDR3 reads CAISPGQGFTGELFF. The CDR3 DNA reads TGTGCCATAAGCCCAGGACAGGGATTCACCGGGGAGCTGTTTTTT. The chain uses TRBV19 and TRBJ2-2; TRBD1 aligns across 8 bases. V lost 10 bases and J lost 4; bases outside the gene matches: 11. Germline CDR1 reads LNHDA; CDR2 reads SQIVND (reference sequence). CDR3 length: 15 amino acids.

This chain joins TRBV5-6 and TRBJ2-5; the match to TRBD2 covers 9 bases. The CDR3 runs 14 residues. Germline lookup yields CDR1 SGHDT and CDR2 YYEEEE. V was clipped by 1 base and J by 7 bases; unmatched bases: 5. The CDR3 is CASSLSAGGRTQYF. CDR3 in DNA: TGTGCCAGCAGCTTGTCAGCGGGAGGCCGGACCCAGTACTTC. The complete variable domain, with remaining parts taken from reference TRBV5-6 and TRBJ2-5, reads DAGVTQSPTHLIKTRGQQVTLRCSPKSGHDTVSWYQQALGQGPQFIFQYYEEEERQRGNFPDRFSGHQFPNYSSELNVNALLLGDSALYLCASSLSAGGRTQYFGPGTRLLVL.

In this sample, this clone turned up once. This sequence joins TRBV6-5 and TRBJ1-6, with TRBD1 matching over 8 bases. The V gene's germline CDR1 is MNHEY and CDR2 SVGAGI. The CDR3 loop spans 14 amino acids. The trim removed 4 bases at V and 7 bases at J, leaving 3 bases unmatched. The CDR3 sequence is CASSSGQGNSPLHF. The CDR3 DNA sequence: TGTGCCAGCAGTTCCGGACAGGGCAATTCACCCCTCCACTTT.